This TCR beta chain was obtained from a study of blood T cell repertoires in COVID-19 (dated by TCRdb to between 2020 and 2021). General notes on the study: Samples from collaborators originated in the United States, Italy and Spain and spanned both the acute and convalescent phases of COVID-19. The prospective study material was composed of cDNA or gDNA derived from T cells, B-cell-depleted T cells, or PBMCs. Subjects who had been exposed to COVID-19, were actively infected with it, or had recovered from it provided the deeply sampled blood TCRbeta repertoires that made up the dataset. The repertoires were released in a freely available public database intended as a resource for research on the immune response to SARS-CoV-2. Samples came from the ongoing ImmuneRACE study (first 160 participants) plus 1,254 subjects from 6 global collaborators. The sample metadata nearly always contained a de-identified subject ID, COVID-19 status, age in years and sex. HLA class I and class II types, where available, came from metadata supplied by the sample provider rather than from assay-based typing.

Enrolling through a virtual design, the prospective study's participants ranged in age from roughly 18 to 89 years and lived across more than 20 United States geographic areas. In the prospective study, cohorts were assigned on the basis of participant-reported clinical history obtained from a screening survey and a study questionnaire. In the prospective study, whole blood, serum and a nasopharyngeal or oropharyngeal swab were collected from each participant by mobile phlebotomists. Participants in the prospective study had the option to provide additional blood draws and questionnaires over a roughly 2-month period. Before DNA extraction, prospective study blood samples were shipped either frozen or at room temperature. About this clone itself: This receptor's antigen is unknown. No much larger clonotype is one base removed from it; base qualities were not supplied.

TCRbeta CDR3 regions were amplified from genomic DNA by means of the immunoSEQ Assay, a bias-controlled multiplex PCR. Under the source paper's analysis protocol: Nucleated cell counts per sample were estimated from amplification of reference gene primers within the assay. To quantify the absolute abundance of each unique TCRbeta CDR3 rearrangement, sequence reads were collapsed and filtered. For each sample, productive Simpson clonality was calculated as the square root of Simpson's diversity index over productive rearrangements. The table comes from immuneACCESS by way of TCRdb, which keeps in-frame sequences with V and J called. Part of the clones is missing from these tables; in studies checked, under half for an unresolved V gene and the rest for unknown reasons. Clone size and V and J calls were adopted from that table, with D and trimming inferred from the DNA. The sample table holds roughly 250,000 clones, of which roughly nine tenths were seen once. The top ten clonotypes cover about 1.2% of the sample.

General study outcomes and caveats: Clinical and demographic metadata were provided uncurated, with the amount varying by source and participant.

The germline ends are 13 bases apart after V is trimmed by 3 bases and J by 7 bases. CDR1 and CDR2 (SNHLY, FYNNEI) derive from the germline V gene. Inclusive of the bounding cysteine and phenylalanine, the CDR3 is 14 residues long. Only the CDR3 DNA is retained, 42 bases long and in frame from the first base. The chain was built from TRBV2 and TRBJ1-5, and TRBD1 may be the D gene, going by 6 matching bases. Sequencing was done on a sample of PBMCs or T cells enriched from blood (not recorded which). The sequence was collected from a human donor in a cohort exposed to, infected with or recovered from COVID-19 (not recorded which). The donor label of this sample is uncertain. The nucleotide sequence is given as TGTGCCAGCAGTGAGGCCAGGGGCTGGCAGCCCCAGCATTTT. This translates into CASSEARGWQPQHF.